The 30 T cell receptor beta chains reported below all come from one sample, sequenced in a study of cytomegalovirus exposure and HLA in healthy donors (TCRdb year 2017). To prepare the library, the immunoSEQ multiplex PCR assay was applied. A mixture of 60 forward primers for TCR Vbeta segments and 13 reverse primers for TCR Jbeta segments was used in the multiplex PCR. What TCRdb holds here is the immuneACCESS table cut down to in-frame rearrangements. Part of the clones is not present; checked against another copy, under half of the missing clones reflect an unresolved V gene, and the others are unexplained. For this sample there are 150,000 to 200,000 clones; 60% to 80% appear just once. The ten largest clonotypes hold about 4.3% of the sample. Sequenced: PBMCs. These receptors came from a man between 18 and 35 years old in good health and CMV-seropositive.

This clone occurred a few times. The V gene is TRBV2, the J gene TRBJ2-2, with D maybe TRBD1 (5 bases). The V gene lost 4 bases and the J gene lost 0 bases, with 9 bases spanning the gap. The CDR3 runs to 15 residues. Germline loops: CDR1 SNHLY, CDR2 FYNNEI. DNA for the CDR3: TGTGCCAGCAGTGTAGGACACCCGAACACCGGGGAGCTGTTTTTT. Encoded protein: CASSVGHPNTGELFF.

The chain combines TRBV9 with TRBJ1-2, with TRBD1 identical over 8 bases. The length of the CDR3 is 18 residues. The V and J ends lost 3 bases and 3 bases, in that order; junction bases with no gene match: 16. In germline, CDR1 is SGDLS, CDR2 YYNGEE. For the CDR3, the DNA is TGTGCCAGCAGCGCCTCCGGGACAGGATACCTGGGCCACTATGGCTACACCTTC. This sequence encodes CASSASGTGYLGHYGYTF.

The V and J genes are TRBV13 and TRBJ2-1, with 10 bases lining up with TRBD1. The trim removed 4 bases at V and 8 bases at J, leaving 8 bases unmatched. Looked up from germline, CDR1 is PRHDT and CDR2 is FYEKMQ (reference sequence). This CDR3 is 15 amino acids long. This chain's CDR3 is CASSSTGTGADEQFF. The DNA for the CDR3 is TGTGCCAGCAGCTCCACCGGGACAGGGGCTGATGAGCAGTTCTTC.

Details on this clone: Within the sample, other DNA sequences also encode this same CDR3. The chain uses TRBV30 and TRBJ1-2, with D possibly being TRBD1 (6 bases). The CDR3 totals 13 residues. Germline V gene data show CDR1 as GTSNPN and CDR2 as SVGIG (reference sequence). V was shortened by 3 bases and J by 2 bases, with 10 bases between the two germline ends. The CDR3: CAWSADRNYGYTF. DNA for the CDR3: TGTGCCTGGAGCGCAGACAGGAACTATGGCTACACCTTC.

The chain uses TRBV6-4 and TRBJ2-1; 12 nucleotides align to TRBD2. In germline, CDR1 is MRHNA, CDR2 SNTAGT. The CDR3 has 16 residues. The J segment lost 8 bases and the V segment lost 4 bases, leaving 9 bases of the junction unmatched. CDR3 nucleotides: TGTGCCAGCAGTGCTACTCTAGCGGGAGGGGCGGATGAGCAGTTCTTC. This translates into CASSATLAGGADEQFF.

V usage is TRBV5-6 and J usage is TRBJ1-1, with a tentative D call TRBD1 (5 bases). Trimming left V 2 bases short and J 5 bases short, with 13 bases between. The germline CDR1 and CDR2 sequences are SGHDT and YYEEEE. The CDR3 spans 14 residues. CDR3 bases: TGTGCCAGCAGCTTTGCAGCGGGGGGGACTGAAGCTTTCTTT. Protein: CASSFAAGGTEAFF.

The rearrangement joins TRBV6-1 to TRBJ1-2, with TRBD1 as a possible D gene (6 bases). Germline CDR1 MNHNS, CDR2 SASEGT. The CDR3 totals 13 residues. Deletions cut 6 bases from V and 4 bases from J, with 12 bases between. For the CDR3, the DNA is TGTGCCAGCAGCCAACAGGGTATCTATGGCTACACCTTC. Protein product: CASSQQGIYGYTF.

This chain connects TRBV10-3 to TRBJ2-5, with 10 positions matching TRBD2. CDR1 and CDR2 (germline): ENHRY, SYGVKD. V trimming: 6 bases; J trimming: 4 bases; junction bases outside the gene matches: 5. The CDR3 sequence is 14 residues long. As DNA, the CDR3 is TGTGCCATCAGAGCGGGGGGGCGGGGAGAGACCCAGTACTTC. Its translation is CAIRAGGRGETQYF.

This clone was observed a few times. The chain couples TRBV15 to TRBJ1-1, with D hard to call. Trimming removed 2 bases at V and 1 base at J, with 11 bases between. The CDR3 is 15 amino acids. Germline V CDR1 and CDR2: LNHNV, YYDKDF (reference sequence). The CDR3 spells CATSRPSYTNTEAFF. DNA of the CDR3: TGTGCCACCAGCAGACCCTCCTATACGAACACTGAAGCTTTCTTT.

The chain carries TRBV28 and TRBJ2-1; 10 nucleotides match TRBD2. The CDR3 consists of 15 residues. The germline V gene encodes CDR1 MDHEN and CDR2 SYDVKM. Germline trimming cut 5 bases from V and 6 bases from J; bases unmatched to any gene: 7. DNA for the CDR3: TGTGCCAGCAGTCGAAGCGGGGGGGCCATCAATGAGCAGTTCTTC. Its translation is CASSRSGGAINEQFF. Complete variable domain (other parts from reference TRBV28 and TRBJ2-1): DVKVTQSSRYLVKRTGEKVFLECVQDMDHENMFWYRQDPGLGLRLIYFSYDVKMKEKGDIPEGYSVSREKKERFSLILESASTNQTSMYLCASSRSGGAINEQFFGPGTRLTVL.

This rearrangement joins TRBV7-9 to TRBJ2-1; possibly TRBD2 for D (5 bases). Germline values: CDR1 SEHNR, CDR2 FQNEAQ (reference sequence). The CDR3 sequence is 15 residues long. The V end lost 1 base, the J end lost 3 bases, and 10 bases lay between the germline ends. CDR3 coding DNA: TGTGCCAGCAGCTTAGAGGGAGTGAGCTACAATGAGCAGTTCTTC. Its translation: CASSLEGVSYNEQFF.

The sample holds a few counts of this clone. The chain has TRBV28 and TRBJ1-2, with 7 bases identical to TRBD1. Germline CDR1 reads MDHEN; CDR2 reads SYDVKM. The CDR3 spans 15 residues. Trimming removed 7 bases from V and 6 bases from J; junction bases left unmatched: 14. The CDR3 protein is CASTNFGGRGNGYTF. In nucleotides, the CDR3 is TGTGCCAGCACCAATTTTGGCGGCAGGGGGAATGGCTACACCTTC.

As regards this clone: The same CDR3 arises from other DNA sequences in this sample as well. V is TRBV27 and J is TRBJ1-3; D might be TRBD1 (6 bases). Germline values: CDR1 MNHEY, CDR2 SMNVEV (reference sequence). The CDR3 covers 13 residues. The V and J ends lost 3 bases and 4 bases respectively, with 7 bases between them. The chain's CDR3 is CASSLTGGNTIYF. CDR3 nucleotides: TGTGCCAGCAGTTTGACAGGCGGAAACACCATATATTTT.

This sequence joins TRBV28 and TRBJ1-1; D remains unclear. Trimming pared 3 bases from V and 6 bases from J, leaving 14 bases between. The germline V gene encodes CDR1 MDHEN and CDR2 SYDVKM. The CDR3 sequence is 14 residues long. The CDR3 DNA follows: TGTGCCAGCAGTTTGCCCTCGGGTGAGGCTGAAGCTTTCTTT. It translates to CASSLPSGEAEAFF.

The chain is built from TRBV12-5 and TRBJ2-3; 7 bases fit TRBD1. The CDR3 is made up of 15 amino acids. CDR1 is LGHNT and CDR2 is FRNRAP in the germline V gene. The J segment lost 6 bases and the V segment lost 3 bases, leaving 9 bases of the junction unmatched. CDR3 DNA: TGTGCTAGTGGTTTCAGCATAGGGGGCGGGGATACGCAGTATTTT. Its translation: CASGFSIGGGDTQYF. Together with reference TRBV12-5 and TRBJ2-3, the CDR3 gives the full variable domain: DARVTQTPRHKVTEMGQEVTMRCQPILGHNTVFWYRQTMMQGLELLAYFRNRAPLDDSGMPKDRFSAEMPDATLATLKIQPSEPRDSAVYFCASGFSIGGGDTQYFGPGTRLTVL.

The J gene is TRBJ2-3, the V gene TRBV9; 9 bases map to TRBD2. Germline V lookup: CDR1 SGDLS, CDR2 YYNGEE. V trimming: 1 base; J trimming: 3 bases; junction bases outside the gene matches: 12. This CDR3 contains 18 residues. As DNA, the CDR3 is TGTGCCAGCAGCGTAAGGGCTAGCGGGACCCAGGCAACAGATACGCAGTATTTT. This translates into CASSVRASGTQATDTQYF.

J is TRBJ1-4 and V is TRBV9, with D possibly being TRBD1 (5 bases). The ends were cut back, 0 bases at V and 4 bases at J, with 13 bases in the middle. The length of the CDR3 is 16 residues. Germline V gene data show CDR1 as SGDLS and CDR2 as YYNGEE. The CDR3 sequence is CASSVATGAVNEKLFF. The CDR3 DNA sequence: TGTGCCAGCAGCGTAGCAACAGGCGCCGTTAATGAAAAACTGTTTTTT.

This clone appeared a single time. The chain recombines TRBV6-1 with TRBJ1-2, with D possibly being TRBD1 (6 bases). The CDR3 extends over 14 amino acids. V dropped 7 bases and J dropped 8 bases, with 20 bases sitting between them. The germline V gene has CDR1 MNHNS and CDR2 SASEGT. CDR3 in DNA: TGTGCCAGCAACCCGGCAGGGGAACTGTGGGGCTACACCTTC. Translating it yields CASNPAGELWGYTF.

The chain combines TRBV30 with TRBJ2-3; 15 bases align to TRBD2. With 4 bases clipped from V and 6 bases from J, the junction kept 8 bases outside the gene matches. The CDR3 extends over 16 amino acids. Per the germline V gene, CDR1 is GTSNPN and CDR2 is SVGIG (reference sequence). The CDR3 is CAWTVGLAGGLDTQYF. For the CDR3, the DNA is TGTGCCTGGACCGTGGGACTAGCGGGAGGTTTGGATACGCAGTATTTT.

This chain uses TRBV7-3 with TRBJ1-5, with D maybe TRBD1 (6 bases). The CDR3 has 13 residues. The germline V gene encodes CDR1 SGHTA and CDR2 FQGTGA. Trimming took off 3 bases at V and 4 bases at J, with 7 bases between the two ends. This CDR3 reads CASSFGQNQPQHF. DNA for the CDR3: TGTGCCAGCAGCTTTGGACAGAATCAGCCCCAGCATTTT.

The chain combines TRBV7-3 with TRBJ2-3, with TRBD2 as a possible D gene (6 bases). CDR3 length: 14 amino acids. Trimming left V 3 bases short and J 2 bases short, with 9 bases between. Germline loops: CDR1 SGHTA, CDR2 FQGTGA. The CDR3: CASSFGGTTDTQYF. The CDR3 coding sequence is TGTGCCAGCAGCTTCGGCGGGACCACAGATACGCAGTATTTT.

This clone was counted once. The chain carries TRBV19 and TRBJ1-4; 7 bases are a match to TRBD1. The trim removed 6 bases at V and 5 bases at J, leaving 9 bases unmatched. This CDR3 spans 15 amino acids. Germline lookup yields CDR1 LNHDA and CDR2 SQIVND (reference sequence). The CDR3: CASREPGQPNEKLFF. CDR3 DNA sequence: TGTGCCAGTAGGGAGCCGGGACAGCCAAATGAAAAACTGTTTTTT.

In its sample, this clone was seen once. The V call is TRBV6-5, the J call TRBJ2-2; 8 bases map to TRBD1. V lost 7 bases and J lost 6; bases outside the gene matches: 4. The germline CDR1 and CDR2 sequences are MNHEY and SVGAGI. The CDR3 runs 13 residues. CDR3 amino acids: CASNRQGSGELFF. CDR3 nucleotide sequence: TGTGCCAGCAACAGACAGGGGTCCGGGGAGCTGTTTTTT.

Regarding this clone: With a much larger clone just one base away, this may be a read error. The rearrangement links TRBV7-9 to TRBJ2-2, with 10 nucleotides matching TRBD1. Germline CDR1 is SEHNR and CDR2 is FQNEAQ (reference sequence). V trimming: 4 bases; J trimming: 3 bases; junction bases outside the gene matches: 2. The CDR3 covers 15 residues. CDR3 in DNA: TGTGCCAGCAGCTCCGGGACAGGGGACACCGGGGAGCTGTTTTTT. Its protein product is CASSSGTGDTGELFF.

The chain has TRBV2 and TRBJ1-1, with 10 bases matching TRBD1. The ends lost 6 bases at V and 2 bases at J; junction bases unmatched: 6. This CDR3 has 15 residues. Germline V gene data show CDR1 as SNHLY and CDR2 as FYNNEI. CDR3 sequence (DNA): TGTGCCAGCAGACTCGACAGGGGGCTTAACACTGAAGCTTTCTTT. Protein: CASRLDRGLNTEAFF.

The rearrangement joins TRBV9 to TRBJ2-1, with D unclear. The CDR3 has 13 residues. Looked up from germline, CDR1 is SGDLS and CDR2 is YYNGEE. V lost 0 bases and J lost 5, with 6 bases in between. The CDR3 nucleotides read TGTGCCAGCAGCGTAGAGCCGAACAATGAGCAGTTCTTC. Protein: CASSVEPNNEQFF.

The CDR3 reads CASSSRIAGEAGELFF. As DNA, the CDR3 is TGTGCCAGCAGTTCACGCATAGCTGGGGAGGCCGGGGAGCTGTTTTTT. The chain combines TRBV27 with TRBJ2-2; TRBD2 might be the D (6 bases). CDR3 length equals 16 residues. V gave up 4 bases and J gave up 6 bases, with 18 bases separating them. Germline assignment: CDR1 MNHEY and CDR2 SMNVEV (reference sequence).

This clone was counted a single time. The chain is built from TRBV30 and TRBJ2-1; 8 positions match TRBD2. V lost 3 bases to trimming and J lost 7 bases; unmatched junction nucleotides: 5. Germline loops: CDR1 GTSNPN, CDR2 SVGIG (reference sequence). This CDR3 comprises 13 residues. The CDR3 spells CAWSPGGSNEQFF. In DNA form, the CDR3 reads TGTGCCTGGAGCCCGGGGGGGAGTAATGAGCAGTTCTTC.

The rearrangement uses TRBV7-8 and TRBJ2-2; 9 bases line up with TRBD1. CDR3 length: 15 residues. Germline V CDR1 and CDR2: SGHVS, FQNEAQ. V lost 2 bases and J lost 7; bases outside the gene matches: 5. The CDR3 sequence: CASSLRRDRDGELFF. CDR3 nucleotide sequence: TGTGCCAGCAGCTTACGACGGGACAGGGACGGGGAGCTGTTTTTT.

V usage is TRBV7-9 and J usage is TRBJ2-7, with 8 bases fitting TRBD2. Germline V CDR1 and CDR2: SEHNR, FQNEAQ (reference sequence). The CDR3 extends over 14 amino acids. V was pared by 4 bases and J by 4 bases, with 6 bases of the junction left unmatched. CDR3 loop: CASSSAQREYEQYV. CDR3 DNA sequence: TGTGCCAGCAGCTCCGCCCAGCGGGAGTACGAGCAGTACGTC.